The rows below give T cell receptor beta chains drawn from one sample of a study of shared clonotypes between healthy human individuals. Produced via immunoSEQ multiplex PCR; TCRdb's table is partial and in-frame only. The repertoire holds nearly 750,000 clones, with approximately 72% as singletons. The source material was memory CD4+ T cells sorted from blood. The receptors were gathered from a woman aged 30 to 39 in good health. CDR3s include the opening cysteine and the closing phenylalanine or tryptophan. D genes are given only for firm matches. Where a row states a size, it is once, few, many or the class of an expanded clone; other rows omit it.

d_call j_call clone_size v_call cdr3_aa cdr3_nt
TRBD2 TRBJ2-2 . TRBV14 CASSPGLAGGTGELFF TGTGCCAGCAGCCCGGGACTAGCGGGAGGAACCGGGGAGCTGTTTTTT
. TRBJ2-1 few TRBV11-2 CASSLFSGNSYNEQFF TGTGCCAGCAGCTTATTTAGCGGAAACTCCTACAATGAGCAGTTCTTC
. TRBJ2-5 . TRBV4-1 CASSQPFREKETQYF TGCGCCAGCAGCCAACCATTCCGGGAAAAAGAGACCCAGTACTTC
. TRBJ2-7 . TRBV6-6 CASSGSSQSSYEQYF TGTGCCAGCAGTGGATCCTCCCAAAGCTCCTACGAGCAGTACTTC
. TRBJ2-7 once TRBV7-6 CASSLLAMSSYEQYF TGTGCCAGCAGCTTACTAGCGATGAGCTCCTACGAGCAGTACTTC
. TRBJ2-5 . TRBV5-1 CASSLAASGFRGETQYF TGCGCCAGCAGCTTGGCTGCTTCTGGGTTTAGGGGAGAGACCCAGTACTTC
. TRBJ1-1 . TRBV27 CASSPQGVWAEAFF TGTGCCAGCAGTCCGCAAGGGGTGTGGGCTGAAGCTTTCTTT
. TRBJ2-7 . TRBV2 CASSPQLAGVVHEQYF TGTGCCAGCAGTCCCCAACTGGCAGGGGTTGTCCACGAGCAGTACTTC
. TRBJ2-6 many TRBV4-1 CASSQDPGDSGANVLTF TGCGCCAGCAGCCAAGACCCAGGGGACTCTGGGGCCAACGTCCTGACTTTC
TRBD2 TRBJ2-7 . TRBV6-1 CASSDPAGGTYEQYF TGTGCCAGCAGTGACCCAGCGGGAGGAACCTACGAGCAGTACTTC
. TRBJ1-3 . TRBV11-1 CASSSRGGSSGNTIYF TGTGCCAGCAGCTCCCGGGGCGGCTCTTCTGGAAACACCATATATTTT
TRBD2 TRBJ2-2 . TRBV7-2 CASSPGGANTGELFF TGTGCCAGCAGTCCGGGAGGCGCGAACACCGGGGAGCTGTTTTTT
. TRBJ1-4 . TRBV5-6 CASSSLGESEKLFF TGTGCCAGCAGTTCACTGGGGGAAAGTGAAAAACTGTTTTTT
. TRBJ2-3 . TRBV4-1 CASSLSWLASSISTDTQYF TGCGCCAGCAGCCTCTCGTGGCTAGCGAGTTCTATTAGCACAGATACGCAGTATTTT
. TRBJ1-2 . TRBV28 CASSALGGGYGYTF TGTGCCAGCAGTGCCCTCGGGGGGGGCTACGGCTACACCTTC
. TRBJ2-7 . TRBV7-6 CASSRESSYEQYF TGTGCCAGCAGCCGGGAGAGCTCCTACGAGCAGTACTTC
TRBD2 TRBJ2-5 . TRBV27 CASSLRGLAGGPSGETQYF TGTGCCAGCAGTTTAAGGGGCCTAGCGGGAGGGCCTTCCGGAGAGACCCAGTACTTC
. TRBJ2-5 . TRBV27 CASSLFLGGQETQYF TGTGCCAGCAGTTTATTTTTAGGGGGGCAAGAGACCCAGTACTTC
TRBD1 TRBJ2-7 . TRBV7-9 CASSHDRDDEQYF TGTGCCAGCAGCCACGACAGGGACGACGAGCAGTACTTC
TRBD1 TRBJ1-5 . TRBV2 CASRRTGAAIHSNQPQHF TGTGCCAGCAGGCGGACAGGGGCCGCGATTCATAGCAATCAGCCCCAGCATTTT
. TRBJ1-1 . TRBV5-6 CASSLATMNTEAFF TGTGCCAGCAGCTTGGCGACCATGAACACTGAAGCTTTCTTT
TRBD1 TRBJ1-5 . TRBV27 CASSLRDSSQPQHF TGTGCCAGCAGTTTAAGGGACAGTTCTCAGCCCCAGCATTTT
. TRBJ1-4 . TRBV19 CASSSFGAPNEKLFF TGTGCCAGTAGTAGCTTTGGGGCGCCTAATGAAAAACTGTTTTTT
TRBD1 TRBJ1-2 few TRBV27 CASSLSGQGANYGYTF TGTGCCAGCAGTTTATCGGGACAGGGAGCTAACTATGGCTACACCTTC
. TRBJ2-3 . TRBV6-5 CASSYQYRTDTQYF TGTGCCAGCAGTTACCAGTATCGCACAGATACGCAGTATTTT
TRBD2 TRBJ2-1 . TRBV28 CASTSAGGPGNEQFF TGTGCCAGCACCTCAGCGGGAGGGCCGGGGAATGAGCAGTTCTTC
. TRBJ2-1 few TRBV5-1 CASSLVVGENEQFF TGCGCCAGCAGCTTGGTAGTCGGGGAAAATGAGCAGTTCTTC
. TRBJ2-1 . TRBV29-1 CSVRLGSMSYNEQFF TGCAGCGTTAGATTGGGGAGTATGTCCTACAATGAGCAGTTCTTC
. TRBJ1-1 few TRBV6-1 CASSPRGGNTEAFF TGTGCCAGCAGTCCACGCGGGGGAAACACTGAAGCTTTCTTT
. TRBJ2-7 . TRBV7-8 CASSFRDDLNEQYF TGTGCCAGCAGCTTCCGGGACGACCTTAACGAGCAGTACTTC
. TRBJ2-5 . TRBV5-1 CASSLRPIQETQYF TGCGCCAGCAGCTTGCGACCGATCCAAGAGACCCAGTACTTC
TRBD1 TRBJ1-5 . TRBV2 CASSRQGWEPQHF TGTGCCAGCAGTAGACAGGGGTGGGAGCCCCAGCATTTT
TRBD2 TRBJ2-3 . TRBV10-1 CASSEPGLAGAGTDTQYF TGCGCCAGCAGTGAACCGGGACTAGCGGGAGCAGGCACAGATACGCAGTATTTT
TRBD2 TRBJ2-7 . TRBV18 CASSPGTSGGQYF TGTGCCAGCTCACCGGGGACTAGCGGGGGGCAGTACTTC
. TRBJ2-1 . TRBV11-2 CASSLDRLTRGNEQFF TGTGCCAGCAGCTTAGATCGACTAACAAGGGGCAATGAGCAGTTCTTC
TRBD2 TRBJ2-1 . TRBV30 CAWSLAGPPEFF TGTGCCTGGAGTCTAGCGGGACCCCCCGAGTTCTTC
. TRBJ2-1 . TRBV21-1 CASSKEGRPGNEQFF TGTGCCAGCAGCAAAGAGGGTAGACCCGGCAATGAGCAGTTCTTC
. TRBJ2-2 . TRBV6-5 CASSVGPDNTGELFF TGTGCCAGCAGTGTCGGACCCGATAACACCGGGGAGCTGTTTTTT
. TRBJ2-4 . TRBV5-8 CASSDGLTKNIQYF TGTGCCAGCAGCGACGGGCTGACCAAAAACATTCAGTACTTC
TRBD1 TRBJ1-1 . TRBV18 CASSPPQGANTEAFF TGTGCCAGCTCACCACCACAGGGGGCCAACACTGAAGCTTTCTTT